This T cell receptor (gamma chain) comes out of a study of gamma delta lymphoproliferative disorders and STAT genes. Study at large: Some sequenced Tgammadelta LGLL patients were symptomatic; others had indolent disease. The LymphoTrack Dx TCRG Assay amplified gamma chains from at least 50 ng of genomic DNA.

The CDR3 runs 9 residues. V was pared by 9 bases and J by 11 bases, with 7 bases of the junction left unmatched. From germline, CDR1 is GITISATS and CDR2 ISYDGTV (reference sequence). PBMCs from patients and controls supplied the genomic DNA for sequencing. All samples were taken off therapy or before therapy. TCRdb reanalysed the multiplex PCR reads via CATT. The sample holds 2,000 to 3,000 gamma-chain clones, 12% seen once. Relative to its sample, this clone is medium-sized. The TCRdb record carries a much larger clone's protein, which differs from this DNA's translation at residue 6; a read error is the likely cause, and the protein listed here is the DNA translation.

This TCR was sampled from a human donor with gamma-delta T-cell large granular lymphocyte leukemia. The sample taken for sequencing was blood. The chain recombines TRGV9 with TRGJ1 or TRGJ2. Matching the DNA to germline supplied the J gene, which TCRdb does not give. CDR3 DNA sequence: TGTGCCTTGGAGAGGGAGAAACTCTTT. Its protein is CALEREKLF.